Below, one TCR beta chain is given with its context. The antigen remains unidentified. These data belong to a study of response to subunit inactivated influenza vaccine. TCRdb used MiXCR to reprocess the RT-PCR reads, holding one entry per CDR3 protein. The table records about half a million distinct CDR3 sequences, roughly 11% of them present only once. Study-level points and caveats: Each seasonal influenza vaccination recruits few new T cells, the authors suggested.

The source material was PBMCs from blood, sampled roughly 6 weeks after vaccination. This clonotype originated in a middle-aged man who received an inactivated influenza vaccine.

The CDR3 nucleotides are TGTGCCAGCACCCCGGGACACGGAAACTATGGCTACACCTTC. This gives the protein CASTPGHGNYGYTF. V and J are TRBV7-9 and TRBJ1-2, with a weak D call TRBD1 (6 bases). Between the trimmed V and J ends, which lost 7 bases and 2 bases, there was a span of 14 bases. This CDR3 is built from 14 residues. From germline, CDR1 is SEHNR and CDR2 FQNEAQ (reference sequence). The complete variable domain, with remaining parts taken from reference TRBV7-9 and TRBJ1-2, reads DTGVSQNPRHKITKRGQNVTFRCDPISEHNRLYWYRQTLGQGPEFLTYFQNEAQLEKSRLLSDRFSAERPKGSFSTLEIQRTEQGDSAMYLCASTPGHGNYGYTFGSGTRLTVV.